This TCR beta chain comes out of a study of T cells in Graves' hyperthyroidism and ophthalmopathy. General study points: For ophthalmopathy, model prediction preceded onset by a median about 6 months.

This CDR3 has 19 residues. The V gene lost 6 bases and the J gene lost 4 bases, with 30 bases spanning the gap. Germline CDR1 is MNHEY and CDR2 is SVGEGT. A note on this clonotype: The antigen remains undetermined.

Regions amplified from RNA transcripts were the TCR beta CDR3 regions. With the HTBI primer set, the TCR CDR3 went through a first round of RT-PCR. TCRdb re-called the multiplex PCR reads with MiXCR, one entry per CDR3 protein. Seen here are 90,000 to 120,000 distinct CDR3 sequences, roughly 15% observed once, and the top ten hold around 42%. The sample consisted of blood. This TCR derives from a woman aged 45 to 65 with Graves' hyperthyroidism. V and J are TRBV6-2 or TRBV6-3 and TRBJ2-5; a weak D match, TRBD1 (6 bases). CDR3 sequence reads: CASRPAPRDTRKMSETQYF. The DNA for the CDR3 is TGTGCCAGCAGACCCGCACCTCGGGACACGCGGAAAATGTCAGAGACCCAGTACTTC.